This T cell receptor (beta chain) comes out of a study of blood T cells in healthy people across ages. Study-wide results and caveats: Measured against age, TCR beta diversity per million T cells decreased in a roughly linear manner.

This clonotype was counted a few times. The antigen remains undetermined. Germline CDR1 reads ENHRY; CDR2 reads SYGVKD. The V gene lost 3 bases and the J gene lost 6 bases, with 13 bases spanning the gap. The CDR3 has 14 amino acids. Primers used in a second PCR of roughly 6 to 12 cycles were a sample-barcoded 5' primer and a J-beta primer mix. MiXCR, run by TCRdb on the 5' RACE reads, gives a single entry per CDR3 protein. The sample consists of approximately 800,000 distinct CDR3 sequences, about 56% of them appearing once. Sequences were obtained from blood. This receptor was identified in a man between 35 and 55 years old in good health. This chain connects TRBV10-3 to TRBJ2-3, with D possibly being TRBD2 (6 bases). CDR3 sequence reads: CAISDVGLTDTQYF. The CDR3 nucleotides are TGTGCCATCAGTGATGTGGGACTCACGGATACGCAGTATTTT.